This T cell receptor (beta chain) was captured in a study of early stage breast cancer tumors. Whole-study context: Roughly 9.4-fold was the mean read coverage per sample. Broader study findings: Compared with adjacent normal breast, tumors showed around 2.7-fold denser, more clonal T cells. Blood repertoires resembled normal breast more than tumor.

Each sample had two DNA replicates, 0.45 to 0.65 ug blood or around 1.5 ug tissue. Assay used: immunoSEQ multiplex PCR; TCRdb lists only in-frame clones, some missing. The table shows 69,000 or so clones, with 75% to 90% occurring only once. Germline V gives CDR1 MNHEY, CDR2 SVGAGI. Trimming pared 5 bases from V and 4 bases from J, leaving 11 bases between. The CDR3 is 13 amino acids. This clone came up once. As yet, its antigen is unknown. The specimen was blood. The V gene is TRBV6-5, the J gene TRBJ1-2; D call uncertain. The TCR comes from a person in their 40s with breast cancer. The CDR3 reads CASSTRDIYGYTF. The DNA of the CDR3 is TGTGCCAGCAGTACCCGAGACATCTATGGCTACACCTTC.